The 18 T cell receptor beta chains presented below share a single source sample, sequenced in a study of shared clonotypes between healthy human individuals. Generated by immunoSEQ multiplex PCR, the TCRdb table keeps only in-frame clones and is missing some. This table holds over 850,000 clones, around three quarters found once. The sample comprised memory CD4+ T cells from PBMCs. Subset meaning: CD45RA-negative fraction. These receptors were collected from a man aged 18 to 30 in good health. Some clones in this sample may be carry-over from other donors' samples.

This clone showed up just a few times. The chain links TRBV7-2 to TRBJ2-5; 8 bases align to TRBD1. Looked up from germline, CDR1 is SGHTA and CDR2 is FQGNSA. The V gene end was trimmed by 5 bases and the J gene end by 4 bases; junction bases not matched to a gene: 15. This CDR3 has 17 amino acids. The CDR3 spells CASSRVSGQGLLETQYF. In DNA, the CDR3 is TGTGCCAGCAGCCGCGTCTCAGGACAGGGTTTATTAGAGACCCAGTACTTC.

The chain joins TRBV19 to TRBJ2-7; the D gene is possibly TRBD2 (6 bases). CDR1 LNHDA and CDR2 SQIVND come from the germline V gene (reference sequence). The CDR3 is made up of 15 amino acids. Trimming stripped 5 bases from V and 0 bases from J, with 14 bases between. The CDR3 DNA reads as TGTGCCAGTAGTCTTAGGGCGGGGCTCTCCTACGAGCAGTACTTC. Residues: CASSLRAGLSYEQYF. The variable domain in full, with the rest retrieved from reference TRBV19 and TRBJ2-7, is DGGITQSPKYLFRKEGQNVTLSCEQNLNHDAMYWYRQDPGQGLRLIYYSQIVNDFQKGDIAEGYSVSREKKESFPLTVTSAQKNPTAFYLCASSLRAGLSYEQYFGPGTRLTVT.

The chain is built from TRBV5-5 and TRBJ1-2; D gene ambiguous. Germline V CDR1 and CDR2: SGHKS, YYEKEE (reference sequence). This CDR3 has 13 residues. Trimming stripped 2 bases from V and 4 bases from J, with 9 bases between. CDR3 coding DNA: TGTGCCAGCAGCTTCTCAAGCGGCTATGGCTACACCTTC. Its protein product is CASSFSSGYGYTF.

V usage is TRBV5-6 and J usage is TRBJ2-1; 11 nucleotides line up with TRBD2. Germline CDR1 and CDR2: SGHDT and YYEEEE. The CDR3 totals 17 residues. J lost 8 bases, V lost 4 bases, and 14 bases had no gene match. The CDR3 loop reads CASSKRIGTSGGDEQFF. Written as DNA, the CDR3 is TGTGCCAGCAGCAAAAGGATAGGGACTAGCGGAGGCGATGAGCAGTTCTTC.

CDR3 in DNA: TGCGCCAGCAGCCAAGGCTCTAGCGGGAACACCGGGGAGCTGTTTTTT. It yields the protein CASSQGSSGNTGELFF. The chain couples TRBV5-1 to TRBJ2-2; TRBD2 matches 7 bases. Germline V gene data show CDR1 as SGHRS and CDR2 as YFSETQ. The CDR3 runs to 16 residues. With 4 bases clipped from V and 1 base from J, the junction kept 7 bases outside the gene matches.

In its sample, this clone was seen a few times. The V call is TRBV14, the J call TRBJ2-7; TRBD2 matches at 8 bases. Trimming at V came to 4 bases and at J to 3 bases, leaving 5 bases not matched to a gene. Germline-derived CDR1 and CDR2 are SGHDN and FVKESK. The CDR3 length is 14 residues. The CDR3 nucleotides read TGTGCCAGCAGCCGGGGAGCGGGAGTCTACGAGCAGTACTTC. It yields the protein CASSRGAGVYEQYF.

The CDR3 DNA follows: TGTGCCAGTAGTATGAGGGACAGGGACGCTTTCTTT. As protein: CASSMRDRDAFF. The V gene is TRBV19, the J gene TRBJ1-1, with 9 bases identical to TRBD1. Unmatched junction bases numbered 4, after V lost 3 bases and J lost 11 bases. Germline V CDR1 and CDR2: LNHDA, SQIVND (reference sequence). CDR3 length equals 12 residues.

The chain recombines TRBV10-3 with TRBJ1-4, with TRBD1 identical over 8 bases. This CDR3 has 14 residues. Germline V lookup: CDR1 ENHRY, CDR2 SYGVKD. Germline trimming cut 8 bases from V and 4 bases from J; bases unmatched to any gene: 6. CDR3 nucleotide sequence: TGTGCCATCGCTCCGGGACAGGATAATGAAAAACTGTTTTTT. This encodes CAIAPGQDNEKLFF.

V usage is TRBV2 and J usage is TRBJ2-5; unclear D gene. From germline, CDR1 is SNHLY and CDR2 FYNNEI. Trimming removed 3 bases at V and 5 bases at J, with 16 bases between. There are 15 residues in the CDR3. The CDR3 DNA follows: TGTGCCAGCAGTGACCCGGTAAAAGTTATGGAGACCCAGTACTTC. Translating gives CASSDPVKVMETQYF. Using reference TRBV2 and TRBJ2-5 for the parts outside the CDR3, the full variable domain is EPEVTQTPSHQVTQMGQEVILRCVPISNHLYFYWYRQILGQKVEFLVSFYNNEISEKSEIFDDQFSVERPDGSNFTLKIRSTKLEDSAMYFCASSDPVKVMETQYFGPGTRLLVL.

The chain is built from TRBV6-6 and TRBJ2-1, with 7 bases aligning to TRBD1. V lost 7 bases to trimming and J lost 9 bases; unmatched junction nucleotides: 6. Germline CDR1 reads MNHNY; CDR2 reads SVGAGI (reference sequence). The CDR3 is 12 residues long. In DNA form, the CDR3 reads TGTGCCAGCAACCAAGGGGGCGGTGAGCAGTTCTTC. Protein product: CASNQGGGEQFF.

The CDR3 protein is CASSRDGAYEQYF. CDR3 nucleotides: TGTGCCAGCAGTCGGGACGGTGCCTACGAGCAGTACTTC. V gene TRBV6-1 combines with J gene TRBJ2-7; possibly TRBD1 or TRBD2 for D (5 bases each). Germline V gene lookup returns CDR1 MNHNS and CDR2 SASEGT. Trimming shortened V by 5 bases and J by 2 bases, and 10 bases separated the two germline ends. This CDR3 contains 13 residues.

This chain connects TRBV2 to TRBJ2-3; TRBD2 matches 7 bases. CDR3 length equals 14 residues. The germline gives CDR1 SNHLY, CDR2 FYNNEI. V dropped 5 bases and J dropped 2; count of bases not matched to a gene: 4. CDR3 in DNA: TGTGCCAGCAGTTCTCGGGACTACACAGATACGCAGTATTTT. This encodes CASSSRDYTDTQYF. Full variable domain (rest looked up from reference TRBV2 and TRBJ2-3): EPEVTQTPSHQVTQMGQEVILRCVPISNHLYFYWYRQILGQKVEFLVSFYNNEISEKSEIFDDQFSVERPDGSNFTLKIRSTKLEDSAMYFCASSSRDYTDTQYFGPGTRLTVL.

The rearrangement joins TRBV4-3 to TRBJ2-5; a weak D match, TRBD1 (6 bases). Germline V gives CDR1 LGHNA, CDR2 YSLEER. The CDR3 runs 15 residues. Trimming took off 2 bases at V and 4 bases at J, with 14 bases between the two ends. The CDR3 here is CASSQKTGSAETQYF. The CDR3 DNA follows: TGCGCCAGCAGCCAAAAAACAGGGTCCGCAGAGACCCAGTACTTC.

The J gene is TRBJ2-2, the V gene TRBV15, with 7 bases lining up with TRBD2. Per the germline V gene, CDR1 is LNHNV and CDR2 is YYDKDF (reference sequence). The CDR3 spans 17 residues. The trim removed 3 bases at V and 2 bases at J, leaving 9 bases unmatched. This chain's CDR3 is CATSRGLGAGNTGELFF. In nucleotides, the CDR3 is TGTGCCACCAGCAGGGGCTTAGGAGCGGGAAACACCGGGGAGCTGTTTTTT.

The CDR3 loop is CASRRLALLVGEQFF. The CDR3 DNA reads as TGTGCCAGCCGCCGCCTAGCCTTGCTTGTCGGTGAGCAGTTCTTC. The chain has TRBV2 and TRBJ2-1; D may be TRBD2 (5 bases). V gave up 8 bases and J gave up 9 bases, with 23 bases separating them. Germline V CDR1 and CDR2: SNHLY, FYNNEI. The CDR3 contains 15 residues.

This sequence joins TRBV27 and TRBJ2-5; 8 bases map to TRBD2. The J segment lost 5 bases and the V segment lost 4 bases, leaving 12 bases of the junction unmatched. Germline loops: CDR1 MNHEY, CDR2 SMNVEV (reference sequence). The CDR3 extends over 16 amino acids. CDR3 nucleotide sequence: TGTGCCAGCAGTTCTCCAGCGGGAGTGTCAGGGGAGACCCAGTACTTC. This encodes CASSSPAGVSGETQYF.

The chain uses TRBV5-4 and TRBJ2-7, with a possible D match to TRBD2 (5 bases). CDR3 length: 16 amino acids. Germline CDR1 reads SGHNT; CDR2 reads YYREEE (reference sequence). V was shortened by 4 bases and J by 3 bases, with 20 bases between the two germline ends. CDR3 loop: CASSAHSWASSYEQYF. CDR3 nucleotide sequence: TGTGCCAGCAGCGCGCACTCGTGGGCTAGCAGCTACGAGCAGTACTTC.

The chain carries TRBV25-1 and TRBJ1-1, with D unresolved. This CDR3 is 16 amino acids long. V was clipped by 1 base and J by 3 bases, with 15 bases between them. Germline V gene data show CDR1 as MGHDK and CDR2 as SYGVNS. In DNA, the CDR3 is TGTGCCAGCAGTGAATCGGGTGGGAGGGCGGACACTGAAGCTTTCTTT. As protein: CASSESGGRADTEAFF.